Each of the 26 T cell receptor beta chains below was sequenced from the same sample in a study of T cell repertoires in cytomegalovirus infection (dated by TCRdb to between 2018 and 2021). Reads for this sample came from an Illumina HiSeq 1500. TCRdb reworked the public reads: Q25 trimming with fastp, MiXCR clone assembly, productive beta chains retained. CDR3 protein sequences are deduplicated, and each keeps its most common genes and DNA. The sample yields 310,000 or so distinct CDR3 sequences; roughly 25% were counted once. The ten largest clonotypes hold 11% to 15% of the sample. Sequenced input: PBMCs. All receptors come from a human donor in good health (CMV status not recorded). Some clones in this sample may be carry-over from other donors' samples.

This clonotype was observed many times. This rearrangement joins TRBV7-2 to TRBJ2-7; D remains unclear. V was pared by 4 bases and J by 0 bases, with 10 bases between. The CDR3 spans 14 residues. The germline V gene encodes CDR1 SGHTA and CDR2 FQGNSA. CDR3 DNA sequence: TGTGCCAGCAGCTCCCAGGCCAGCTCCTACGAGCAGTACTTC. Its protein product is CASSSQASSYEQYF.

Only a few counts were recorded for this clonotype. The genes are TRBV29-1 and TRBJ2-6; TRBD1 agrees at 8 bases. The CDR3 has 15 residues. J was trimmed by 2 bases and V by 4 bases; bases with no gene match: 4. CDR1 and CDR2 from the germline V gene are SQVTM and ANQGSEA. CDR3 sequence (DNA): TGCAGCGTTGTAGGGACAGGACCTGGGGCCAACGTCCTGACTTTC. It translates to CSVVGTGPGANVLTF.

The rearrangement joins TRBV29-1 to TRBJ2-4, with TRBD1 identical over 7 bases. This CDR3 is 12 amino acids long. The J segment lost 5 bases and the V segment lost 6 bases, leaving 4 bases of the junction unmatched. In germline, CDR1 is SQVTM, CDR2 ANQGSEA. CDR3 nucleotides: TGCAGCGTGGGACAGCGAGAAAACATTCAGTACTTC. Translated: CSVGQRENIQYF.

This clonotype was observed many times. CDR3 coding DNA: TGTGCCAGCAGCTTGTCTGACGGGAAACTGTTTTTT. Translated, it gives CASSLSDGKLFF. This chain links TRBV7-9 with TRBJ1-4; D gene uncertain. V lost 3 bases and J lost 11, with 10 bases in between. The germline CDR1 and CDR2 sequences are SEHNR and FQNEAQ (reference sequence). The CDR3 covers 12 residues.

This chain connects TRBV13 to TRBJ2-1; D is possibly TRBD1 or TRBD2 (5 bases each). This CDR3 comprises 18 residues. Germline CDR1 and CDR2: PRHDT and FYEKMQ (reference sequence). Trimming removed 5 bases from V and 0 bases from J, with 20 bases in between. The CDR3 loop is CASSPGGEATSSYNEQFF. DNA of the CDR3: TGTGCCAGCAGCCCTGGGGGAGAGGCCACTAGCTCCTACAATGAGCAGTTCTTC.

This chain joins TRBV11-2 and TRBJ1-2; 9 bases fit TRBD1. Per the germline V gene, CDR1 is SGHAT and CDR2 is FQNNGV. The CDR3 extends over 14 amino acids. J lost 8 bases, V lost 5 bases, and 9 bases had no gene match. The CDR3 protein is CASSVRTGVWGYTF. In DNA form, the CDR3 reads TGTGCCAGCAGCGTACGGACAGGGGTTTGGGGCTACACCTTC.

The chain links TRBV12-3 or TRBV12-4 to TRBJ2-7; 8 bases align to TRBD1. V lost 4 bases and J lost 2; bases outside the gene matches: 7. This CDR3 region has 15 residues. The CDR3 loop is CASSSHRGEPYEQYF. The DNA of the CDR3 is TGTGCCAGCAGTTCCCACAGGGGGGAACCCTACGAGCAGTACTTC.

The chain combines TRBV29-1 with TRBJ1-1; no reliable D call. CDR1 is SQVTM, CDR2 ANQGSEA, per germline. V was clipped by 3 bases and J by 8 bases, with 10 bases between them. The CDR3 is 11 residues long. The CDR3 is CSVDSFSEAFF. In DNA form, the CDR3 reads TGCAGCGTTGATTCATTTTCCGAAGCTTTCTTT.

V gene TRBV28 combines with J gene TRBJ2-5, with TRBD2 matching 10 bases. In germline, CDR1 is MDHEN, CDR2 SYDVKM. V lost 7 bases and J lost 2; bases outside the gene matches: 4. This CDR3 region has 14 residues. The CDR3 reads CASIGLAVQETQYF. Here the CDR3 DNA reads TGTGCCAGCATCGGACTAGCGGTACAAGAGACCCAGTACTTC.

This clonotype was detected only a few times. V is TRBV19 and J is TRBJ1-5; D not certain. The ends were cut back, 4 bases at V and 0 bases at J, with 13 bases in the middle. The CDR3 is 16 residues long. The germline CDR1 and CDR2 sequences are LNHDA and SQIVND (reference sequence). The CDR3: CASSSLLAYSNQPQHF. The DNA of the CDR3 is TGTGCCAGTAGTAGCCTTCTTGCTTATAGCAATCAGCCCCAGCATTTT.

The rearrangement links TRBV11-2 to TRBJ2-3, with TRBD1 as a possible D gene (6 bases). The CDR3 contains 14 residues. The germline V and J ends were trimmed by 6 bases and 6 bases, with 16 bases remaining between them. CDR1 is SGHAT and CDR2 is FQNNGV in the germline V gene. In DNA form, the CDR3 reads TGTGCCAGCAGTCGTCAGGGGTGGACGGATACGCAGTATTTT. Translating it yields CASSRQGWTDTQYF.

This clonotype was seen at least ten times. V usage is TRBV7-6 and J usage is TRBJ2-1, with TRBD2 as a possible D gene (6 bases). This CDR3 comprises 14 residues. CDR1 SGHVS and CDR2 FNYEAQ come from the germline V gene. V lost 5 bases and J lost 8, with 16 bases in between. DNA for the CDR3: TGTGCCAGCAGCCCCCAGGCGGGGACGGATGAGCAGTTCTTC. Translated: CASSPQAGTDEQFF.

This clonotype was seen repeatedly, ten times or more. This chain links TRBV28 with TRBJ2-7, with a weak D call TRBD1 (5 bases). Germline V CDR1 and CDR2: MDHEN, SYDVKM. This CDR3 has 14 residues. Trimming took 7 bases from V and 2 from J, leaving 15 bases between them. The CDR3 sequence is CASTYLGAPYEQYF. The CDR3 region has the DNA TGTGCCAGCACTTACCTTGGGGCCCCCTACGAGCAGTACTTC.

The chain uses TRBV6-8 and TRBJ2-7; 7 bases agree with TRBD2. The ends lost 10 bases at V and 1 base at J; junction bases unmatched: 13. Germline V gives CDR1 MNHGY, CDR2 SAAAGT. This CDR3 has 15 amino acids. The CDR3 spells CAIRTSALGSYEQYV. DNA of the CDR3: TGTGCCATCAGAACTAGCGCGTTGGGGTCCTACGAGCAGTACGTC.

This clonotype was seen more than once but under ten times. This sequence joins TRBV4-1 and TRBJ2-1; a possible D gene is TRBD1 (6 bases). Per germline, CDR1 MGHRA and CDR2 YSYEKL. The CDR3 loop spans 15 amino acids. Trimming removed 3 bases at V and 9 bases at J, with 18 bases between. CDR3 loop: CASSHPDRLVAEQFF. In DNA, the CDR3 is TGCGCCAGCAGCCACCCTGACAGGTTAGTCGCTGAGCAGTTCTTC.

This clonotype appeared many times. The chain employs TRBV12-3 or TRBV12-4 and TRBJ2-5; D ambiguous. The CDR3 sequence is 13 residues long. Between the trimmed V and J ends, which lost 5 bases and 1 base, there was a span of 8 bases. CDR3 sequence reads: CASSLGSQETQYF. The DNA of the CDR3 is TGTGCCAGCAGTCTCGGAAGCCAAGAGACCCAGTACTTC.

This clonotype has a handful of counts. This chain links TRBV20-1 with TRBJ1-2; 8 bases fit TRBD1. The CDR3 is made up of 14 amino acids. V lost 7 bases and J lost 5; bases outside the gene matches: 12. Germline CDR1 DFQATT, CDR2 SNEGSKA (reference sequence). CDR3 residues: CSVAPSGQVYGYTF. Written as DNA, the CDR3 is TGCAGTGTCGCCCCTTCGGGACAGGTGTATGGCTACACCTTC.

This sequence joins TRBV15 and TRBJ1-1; TRBD1 is a possible D gene (5 bases). V was trimmed by 3 bases and J by 4 bases, leaving 6 bases between them. The CDR3 sequence is 12 residues long. CDR1 is LNHNV and CDR2 is YYDKDF in the germline V gene (reference sequence). The DNA of the CDR3 is TGTGCCACCAGCAGTGGGGGCACTGAAGCTTTCTTT. This translates into CATSSGGTEAFF.

There are many counts of this clonotype. The chain uses TRBV11-2 and TRBJ2-1; D might be TRBD2 (6 bases). Germline assignment: CDR1 SGHAT and CDR2 FQNNGV. Trimming took 6 bases from V and 4 from J, leaving 19 bases between them. The CDR3 consists of 16 residues. This chain's CDR3 is CASRPPGTGVYNEQFF. CDR3 DNA: TGTGCCAGCAGACCACCCGGGACTGGGGTATACAATGAGCAGTTCTTC.

The rearrangement links TRBV5-4 to TRBJ2-1; 7 bases match TRBD2. The CDR3 spans 15 residues. Per the germline V gene, CDR1 is SGHNT and CDR2 is YYREEE (reference sequence). The junction had 10 bases not matched to a gene; V was cut back by 4 bases and J by 6 bases. The CDR3 sequence is CASSGGTTRPNEQFF. CDR3 nucleotide sequence: TGTGCCAGCAGCGGAGGGACTACCCGACCCAATGAGCAGTTCTTC.

This clonotype was recorded only once. The J gene is TRBJ1-1, the V gene TRBV11-2; possible D gene TRBD1, 5 bases. Trimming removed 6 bases from V and 8 bases from J, with 22 bases in between. This CDR3 is 15 amino acids long. Germline CDR1 is SGHAT and CDR2 is FQNNGV. This chain's CDR3 is CASRTDSRLETEAFF. In DNA, the CDR3 is TGTGCCAGCAGAACAGACAGCCGACTGGAGACGGAAGCTTTCTTT. The full variable domain, completed using reference TRBV11-2 and TRBJ1-1, is EAGVAQSPRYKIIEKRQSVAFWCNPISGHATLYWYQQILGQGPKLLIQFQNNGVVDDSQLPKDRFSAERLKGVDSTLKIQPAKLEDSAVYLCASRTDSRLETEAFFGQGTRLTVV.

A few counts support this clonotype. The chain employs TRBV28 and TRBJ1-2; D remains ambiguous. V shed 3 bases and J shed 7 bases, with 9 bases lying between them. Germline assignment: CDR1 MDHEN and CDR2 SYDVKM. The CDR3 is 12 amino acids. The chain's CDR3 is CASSFVGGGYTF. The CDR3 bases are TGTGCCAGCAGTTTCGTGGGCGGTGGCTACACCTTC.

The V gene is TRBV6-1, the J gene TRBJ1-1; D is undetermined. CDR1 and CDR2 (germline): MNHNS, SASEGT. Trimming took off 5 bases at V and 5 bases at J, with 9 bases between the two ends. The CDR3 contains 12 residues. CDR3 region: CASSPFRTEAFF. DNA of the CDR3: TGTGCCAGCAGTCCTTTTCGAACTGAAGCTTTCTTT.

This rearrangement joins TRBV5-4 to TRBJ2-5; 8 bases are a match to TRBD2. CDR3 length equals 14 residues. The V segment lost 0 bases and the J segment 5 bases; nucleotides outside the gene matches: 3. From germline, CDR1 is SGHNT and CDR2 YYREEE (reference sequence). In DNA form, the CDR3 reads TGTGCCAGCAGCTTGGAACGGGGGGGGGAGACCCAGTACTTC. The encoded protein is CASSLERGGETQYF. The full variable domain, completed using reference TRBV5-4 and TRBJ2-5, is ETGVTQSPTHLIKTRGQQVTLRCSSQSGHNTVSWYQQALGQGPQFIFQYYREEENGRGNFPPRFSGLQFPNYSSELNVNALELDDSALYLCASSLERGGETQYFGPGTRLLVL.

The CDR3 DNA follows: TGTGCCAGCAGCAGCACGCTTTATGGCTACACCTTC. Translation: CASSSTLYGYTF. The chain links TRBV28 to TRBJ1-2; D is undetermined. The germline gives CDR1 MDHEN, CDR2 SYDVKM. The CDR3 consists of 12 residues. V lost 6 bases, J lost 5 bases, and 10 bases lay in between.

The chain employs TRBV27 and TRBJ1-2; a weak D match, TRBD1 (6 bases). CDR3 length equals 14 residues. Germline V gene sequence: CDR1 MNHEY, CDR2 SMNVEV (reference sequence). V shed 2 bases and J shed 4 bases, with 11 bases lying between them. CDR3 region: CASSLNAGAYGYTF. CDR3 nucleotides: TGTGCCAGCAGTTTAAACGCAGGGGCCTATGGCTACACCTTC.